Included here is one T cell receptor (beta chain) sequence, with context. Antigen: not known. Data came from immunoSEQ multiplex PCR; TCRdb stores just in-frame clones and leaves some out. The sample carries 120,000 or so clones, roughly 90% recorded once. This entry is derived from a study of T cell responses to AZD1222 COVID-19 vaccine. The CDR3 has 16 residues. Germline CDR1 is MNHEY and CDR2 is SVGEGT. After removal of 4 bases from V and 2 bases from J, the junction contained 8 bases not matched to a gene. Study-wide findings and caveats: Reports indicate that nearly half of spike-specific TCRs are directed at unmutated variant regions.

The sample was peripheral blood, taken on day 0 of MenACWY control vaccination. This chain connects TRBV6-2 or TRBV6-3 to TRBJ2-3, with 8 bases fitting TRBD2. This receptor was identified in an adult in good health. This chain's CDR3 is CASSFRLARNTDTQYF. The CDR3 nucleotides read TGTGCCAGCAGTTTCCGACTAGCGAGAAACACAGATACGCAGTATTTT.